This passage covers 23 T cell receptor beta chains from one sample sequenced in a study of cytomegalovirus exposure and HLA in healthy donors. The PCR used 60 Vbeta and 13 Jbeta primers. Sequencing used immunoSEQ multiplex PCR; TCRdb keeps in-frame clones, though not all of them. The data show fewer than 200,000 clones, approximately 80% seen once. The specimen was PBMCs. These TCRs come from a woman in her twenties or thirties in good health and CMV-seropositive.

The chain links TRBV28 to TRBJ2-1; D unclear. Germline assignment: CDR1 MDHEN and CDR2 SYDVKM. V lost 7 bases to trimming and J lost 3 bases, with 7 bases between them. This CDR3 is 12 amino acids long. The CDR3 loop reads CASTLGYNEQFF. CDR3 sequence (DNA): TGTGCCAGCACCCTAGGCTACAATGAGCAGTTCTTC. Combining the CDR3 with reference TRBV28 and TRBJ2-1 gives the whole variable domain DVKVTQSSRYLVKRTGEKVFLECVQDMDHENMFWYRQDPGLGLRLIYFSYDVKMKEKGDIPEGYSVSREKKERFSLILESASTNQTSMYLCASTLGYNEQFFGPGTRLTVL.

This chain uses TRBV29-1 with TRBJ1-5, with 7 bases matching TRBD1. The CDR3 sequence is 15 residues long. Germline values: CDR1 SQVTM, CDR2 ANQGSEA. Unmatched junction bases numbered 9, after V lost 4 bases and J lost 3 bases. The CDR3, as DNA: TGCAGCGTTGTGATACAGGGGATTACCAATCAGCCCCAGCATTTT. It translates to CSVVIQGITNQPQHF.

The chain couples TRBV7-8 to TRBJ2-2; D gene uncertain. V lost 5 bases and J 0 bases, leaving 10 bases between the germline ends. This CDR3 has 15 amino acids. Germline V gene sequence: CDR1 SGHVS, CDR2 FQNEAQ. For the CDR3, the DNA is TGTGCCAGCAGCCGTATGGGCGCGAACACCGGGGAGCTGTTTTTT. Protein: CASSRMGANTGELFF.

V and J are TRBV11-2 and TRBJ2-1; D may be TRBD2 (6 bases). Trimming left V 3 bases short and J 8 bases short, with 14 bases between. The CDR3 loop spans 14 amino acids. Germline V gives CDR1 SGHAT, CDR2 FQNNGV. CDR3 sequence (DNA): TGTGCCAGCAGCTTGCCCCGCGGGATCCATGAGCAGTTCTTC. Its translation: CASSLPRGIHEQFF.

The chain is built from TRBV28 and TRBJ2-5; 7 bases are shared with TRBD2. The CDR3 consists of 17 residues. Germline lookup yields CDR1 MDHEN and CDR2 SYDVKM. V dropped 3 bases and J dropped 4; count of bases not matched to a gene: 14. The CDR3 sequence is CASSFSGLTGRAETQYF. The CDR3 region has the DNA TGTGCCAGCAGTTTCTCGGGTCTGACGGGGAGGGCAGAGACCCAGTACTTC.

The rearrangement links TRBV30 to TRBJ2-1, with 9 bases lining up with TRBD2. The CDR3 is made up of 16 amino acids. The trim removed 0 bases at V and 8 bases at J, leaving 11 bases unmatched. The germline gives CDR1 GTSNPN, CDR2 SVGIG (reference sequence). The CDR3 is CAWSVTPLLAGDEQFF. CDR3 coding DNA: TGTGCCTGGAGTGTAACGCCATTACTAGCGGGCGATGAGCAGTTCTTC. The full variable domain, its missing parts supplied by reference TRBV30 and TRBJ2-1, is SQTIHQWPATLVQPVGSPLSLECTVEGTSNPNLYWYRQAAGRGLQLLFYSVGIGQISSEVPQNLSASRPQDRQFILSSKKLLLSDSGFYLCAWSVTPLLAGDEQFFGPGTRLTVL.

V gene TRBV2 combines with J gene TRBJ2-5, with a possible D match to TRBD2 (6 bases). The germline gives CDR1 SNHLY, CDR2 FYNNEI. Trimming shortened V by 10 bases and J by 5 bases, and 23 bases separated the two germline ends. The CDR3 covers 15 residues. The CDR3, as DNA: TGTGCCATCCCGTCGAACTGGGGCCGGGAGGAGACCCAGTACTTC. Its translation: CAIPSNWGREETQYF.

This chain uses TRBV27 with TRBJ2-1; possible D gene TRBD2, 5 bases. CDR3 length equals 14 residues. Germline V gene data show CDR1 as MNHEY and CDR2 as SMNVEV (reference sequence). V lost 5 bases and J lost 1, with 9 bases in between. DNA for the CDR3: TGTGCCAGCAGTCGGCGGGTTTCCTACAATGAGCAGTTCTTC. It specifies CASSRRVSYNEQFF.

This clone was seen only a few times. V is TRBV2 and J is TRBJ1-5, with a tentative D call TRBD1 (5 bases). The CDR3 is 13 amino acids. Between the trimmed V and J ends, which lost 3 bases and 9 bases, there was a span of 12 bases. The germline gives CDR1 SNHLY, CDR2 FYNNEI. CDR3 region: CASSESVGGPQHF. The CDR3 DNA sequence: TGTGCCAGCAGTGAGTCAGTGGGGGGGCCCCAGCATTTT.

The V call is TRBV4-2, the J call TRBJ2-3; TRBD2 is a possible D gene (6 bases). V lost 0 bases and J 1 base, leaving 11 bases between the germline ends. The CDR3 has 16 residues. Germline assignment: CDR1 LGHNA and CDR2 YNFKEQ. The CDR3 loop is CASSQEYQRGTDTQYF. As DNA, the CDR3 is TGTGCCAGCAGCCAAGAGTACCAGCGGGGCACAGATACGCAGTATTTT.

The rearrangement joins TRBV7-9 to TRBJ1-3; D gene ambiguous. Germline V CDR1 and CDR2: SEHNR, FQNEAQ (reference sequence). Trimming pared 5 bases from V and 6 bases from J, leaving 14 bases between. CDR3 length: 14 amino acids. The CDR3 here is CASSPGADANTIYF. The DNA for the CDR3 is TGTGCCAGCAGCCCAGGCGCAGATGCAAACACCATATATTTT.

The chain links TRBV14 to TRBJ1-1; D remains unclear. Per germline, CDR1 SGHDN and CDR2 FVKESK. V lost 4 bases, J lost 1 base, and 13 bases lay in between. The CDR3 has 15 amino acids. The CDR3 here is CASSRLGRENTEAFF. The CDR3 DNA reads TGTGCCAGCAGCCGCCTAGGGAGGGAGAACACTGAAGCTTTCTTT.

The chain has TRBV5-1 and TRBJ1-2; possibly TRBD1 for D (6 bases). This CDR3 is 15 amino acids long. The germline V and J ends were trimmed by 0 bases and 8 bases, with 17 bases remaining between them. Germline V CDR1 and CDR2: SGHRS, YFSETQ. CDR3 sequence reads: CASSLDYVAGEGYTF. In DNA, the CDR3 is TGCGCCAGCAGCTTGGATTATGTTGCAGGGGAGGGCTACACCTTC.

A few counts support this clone. This chain connects TRBV2 to TRBJ2-7; 8 bases align to TRBD1. Germline-derived CDR1 and CDR2 are SNHLY and FYNNEI. After removal of 6 bases from V and 2 bases from J, the junction contained 12 bases not matched to a gene. This CDR3 contains 16 residues. The CDR3 here is CASRAFQGATTYEQYF. The CDR3 nucleotides read TGTGCCAGCAGAGCATTTCAGGGGGCTACGACCTACGAGCAGTACTTC.

V and J are TRBV2 and TRBJ2-3, with a possible D match to TRBD2 (6 bases). In germline, CDR1 is SNHLY, CDR2 FYNNEI. The CDR3 consists of 13 residues. V lost 6 bases to trimming and J lost 9 bases, with 16 bases between them. DNA of the CDR3: TGTGCCAGCAGCGTAGGGACTGCTGGAACGCAGTATTTT. Protein: CASSVGTAGTQYF. Based on the CDR3 plus reference TRBV2 and TRBJ2-3, the full variable domain is EPEVTQTPSHQVTQMGQEVILRCVPISNHLYFYWYRQILGQKVEFLVSFYNNEISEKSEIFDDQFSVERPDGSNFTLKIRSTKLEDSAMYFCASSVGTAGTQYFGPGTRLTVL.

This rearrangement joins TRBV5-4 to TRBJ1-2; weak D call: TRBD1 (6 bases). The CDR3 spans 14 residues. The V end was cut by 5 bases, the J end by 7 bases, with 18 bases between. Per the germline V gene, CDR1 is SGHNT and CDR2 is YYREEE (reference sequence). The CDR3, as DNA: TGTGCCAGCAGTTCGGGAAACAGGGCGGGTGGCTACACCTTC. It translates to CASSSGNRAGGYTF.

This chain uses TRBV27 with TRBJ1-1; 7 bases map to TRBD1. V lost 6 bases and J lost 1; bases outside the gene matches: 8. The CDR3 length is 15 residues. Germline lookup yields CDR1 MNHEY and CDR2 SMNVEV (reference sequence). The CDR3 nucleotides are TGTGCCAGCAGGGCTGCGGACAGGAAGAACACTGAAGCTTTCTTT. It is translated as CASRAADRKNTEAFF.

The chain is built from TRBV5-6 and TRBJ2-3, with D perhaps matching TRBD2 (6 bases). The V and J ends lost 3 bases and 0 bases respectively, with 14 bases between them. Germline loops: CDR1 SGHDT, CDR2 YYEEEE. This CDR3 has 16 amino acids. The chain's CDR3 is CASSWNAGTSTDTQYF. CDR3 DNA: TGTGCCAGCAGCTGGAACGCCGGGACTAGCACAGATACGCAGTATTTT.

This rearrangement joins TRBV7-2 to TRBJ2-1, with D tentatively TRBD1 (6 bases). The V end was cut by 11 bases, the J end by 0 bases, with 11 bases between. CDR1 is SGHTA and CDR2 is FQGNSA in the germline V gene. The CDR3 has 13 amino acids. The CDR3 DNA sequence: TGTGCCTCTGGACAGAGCTCCTACAATGAGCAGTTCTTC. Its translation is CASGQSSYNEQFF. The variable domain in full, with the rest retrieved from reference TRBV7-2 and TRBJ2-1, is GAGVSQSPSNKVTEKGKDVELRCDPISGHTALYWYRQSLGQGLEFLIYFQGNSAPDKSGLPSDRFSAERTGGSVSTLTIQRTQQEDSAVYLCASGQSSYNEQFFGPGTRLTVL.

V gene TRBV5-1 combines with J gene TRBJ1-2; D may be TRBD1 (6 bases). The CDR3 is 15 amino acids. CDR1 is SGHRS, CDR2 YFSETQ, per germline. Deletions cut 4 bases from V and 2 bases from J, with 15 bases between. CDR3 bases: TGCGCCAGCAGCGCCCTACCAGGGGAAAACTATGGCTACACCTTC. Amino acids: CASSALPGENYGYTF.

The gene calls are TRBV7-9 and TRBJ2-3, with TRBD2 identical over 9 bases. The CDR3 has 14 amino acids. In germline, CDR1 is SEHNR, CDR2 FQNEAQ (reference sequence). V lost 5 bases and J lost 4; bases outside the gene matches: 4. CDR3 nucleotides: TGTGCCAGCAGCCCGGGACTAGCTGCAGATACGCAGTATTTT. Amino acid sequence: CASSPGLAADTQYF.

This clone came up a few times. J is TRBJ1-1 and V is TRBV5-4; D not certain. There are 15 residues in the CDR3. Trimming stripped 2 bases from V and 0 bases from J, with 11 bases between. From germline, CDR1 is SGHNT and CDR2 YYREEE (reference sequence). The CDR3 bases are TGTGCCAGCAGCTTATCGGCAGGCTTGAACACTGAAGCTTTCTTT. Translation gives CASSLSAGLNTEAFF.

This clone was seen a single time. V usage is TRBV11-2 and J usage is TRBJ1-1, with TRBD1 matching 8 bases. The CDR3 is made up of 14 amino acids. V dropped 10 bases and J dropped 4; count of bases not matched to a gene: 11. Germline loops: CDR1 SGHAT, CDR2 FQNNGV. In DNA, the CDR3 is TGTGCCACCGGACAGGGACGTGAAAGCACTGAAGCTTTCTTT. The encoded protein is CATGQGRESTEAFF. The full variable domain, rest sourced from reference TRBV11-2 and TRBJ1-1, is EAGVAQSPRYKIIEKRQSVAFWCNPISGHATLYWYQQILGQGPKLLIQFQNNGVVDDSQLPKDRFSAERLKGVDSTLKIQPAKLEDSAVYLCATGQGRESTEAFFGQGTRLTVV.